This T cell receptor (beta chain) was recorded in a study of OX40 agonist ivuxolimab in advanced cancers. Clones were sequenced by immunoSEQ multiplex PCR, and TCRdb holds only the in-frame ones, with some missing. The repertoire includes roughly 93,000 clones, 90% to 95% of them detected once, and roughly 0.5% sits in the top ten. V dropped 3 bases and J dropped 4; count of bases not matched to a gene: 4. Germline V lookup: CDR1 SNHLY, CDR2 FYNNEI. The CDR3 spans 15 residues. The starting material was CD4+ or CD8+ T cells sorted from blood, obtained in a trial of the OX40 agonist ivuxolimab. The genes are TRBV2 and TRBJ1-5; TRBD1 aligns across 9 bases. The clonotype originates from an adult with an advanced solid tumor such as melanoma, head and neck, liver or kidney cancer. The CDR3 DNA sequence: TGTGCCAGCAGTGAGGGTGGGACAGGGAATCAGCCCCAGCATTTT. This gives the protein CASSEGGTGNQPQHF.